Listed below are T cell receptor beta chains from one sample, sequenced in a study of T-cell reconstitution after alpha-beta-depleted transplantation in children. In TCRdb, the PCR reads were re-called with MiXCR into one record per CDR3 protein. The table shows 580,000 or so distinct CDR3 sequences, with around 23% occurring only once. The sequences come from PBMCs, mostly from graft donor cells, collected 360 days after TCRalphabeta/CD19-depleted stem cell transplant. These receptors were obtained from a boy in the first two years of life who had a stem cell transplant for acute myeloid leukemia, so the T cells may come from the graft donor. Each CDR3 is given with its conserved first and last residue. The D gene is left open where the match is weak. Rows give clone size only sometimes, using once, few, many, or a class for an expanded clone.

V	J	D	size	DNA	CDR3
TRBV4-3	TRBJ2-1	NA	NA	TGCGCCAGCAGCCAACGAGTAAGCTCCTACAATGAGCAGTTCTTC	CASSQRVSSYNEQFF
TRBV12-3/TRBV12-4	TRBJ1-4	NA	once	TGTGCCAGCAGTTCGACCCCCCGGGGCCTAGTTGAAAAACTGTTTTTT	CASSSTPRGLVEKLFF
TRBV20-1	TRBJ2-3	TRBD2	many	TGCAGTGCTAGCTTGACTAGCGGGGTCACAGATACGCAGTATTTT	CSASLTSGVTDTQYF
TRBV6-1	TRBJ1-1	NA	few	TGTGCCAGCAGTCCCCGGACGACTGCCTACACTGAAGCTTTCTTT	CASSPRTTAYTEAFF
TRBV10-3	TRBJ2-3	TRBD2	NA	TGTGCCATCAGCCGGACTAGCGGGGGAGATACGCAGTATTTT	CAISRTSGGDTQYF
TRBV20-1	TRBJ1-2	TRBD1	NA	TGCAGTGCAGGACAGGGGGCAGGCTATGGCTACACCTTC	CSAGQGAGYGYTF
TRBV6-5	TRBJ2-3	TRBD2	NA	TGTGCCAGCAGTTATTCTGGGGGGGTGACAGATACGCAGTATTTT	CASSYSGGVTDTQYF
TRBV29-1	TRBJ1-1	TRBD1	many	TGCAGCGTGGGACAGGGGCGCGCTGAAGCTTTCTTT	CSVGQGRAEAFF
TRBV28	TRBJ2-1	TRBD1	many	TGTGCCAGCAGTTTCAGGACAGGAGGACACAATGAGCAGTTCTTC	CASSFRTGGHNEQFF
TRBV29-1	TRBJ1-2	NA	many	TGCAGCGTCGAGGGGGACGGTGGCTACACCTTC	CSVEGDGGYTF
TRBV10-2	TRBJ2-5	TRBD1	NA	TGCGCCAGTTTCGACAGGGGAATCTCAGAGACCCAGTACTTC	CASFDRGISETQYF
TRBV28	TRBJ2-2	TRBD2	NA	TGTGCCAGCCTCGGGACTAGCGGGGGGGCATCGGCCGGGGAGCTGTTTTTT	CASLGTSGGASAGELFF
TRBV6-5	TRBJ1-1	NA	NA	TGTGCCAGCAGTTACTCTCAGGTAACTGAAGCTTTCTTT	CASSYSQVTEAFF
TRBV7-9	TRBJ2-2	NA	NA	TGTGCCCTGGTACTCGACACCGGGGAGCTGTTTTTT	CALVLDTGELFF
TRBV12-3/TRBV12-4	TRBJ2-2	NA	NA	TGTGCCAGCAGTTGGACCCCTCCCAACACCGGGGAGCTGTTTTTT	CASSWTPPNTGELFF
TRBV6-5	TRBJ1-2	NA	few	TGTGCCGGCACCGGGGGGAACTATGGCTACACCTTC	CAGTGGNYGYTF
TRBV28	TRBJ1-1	NA	many	TGTGCCAGCAGTTTATTTTGGGCTGAAGCTTTCTTT	CASSLFWAEAFF